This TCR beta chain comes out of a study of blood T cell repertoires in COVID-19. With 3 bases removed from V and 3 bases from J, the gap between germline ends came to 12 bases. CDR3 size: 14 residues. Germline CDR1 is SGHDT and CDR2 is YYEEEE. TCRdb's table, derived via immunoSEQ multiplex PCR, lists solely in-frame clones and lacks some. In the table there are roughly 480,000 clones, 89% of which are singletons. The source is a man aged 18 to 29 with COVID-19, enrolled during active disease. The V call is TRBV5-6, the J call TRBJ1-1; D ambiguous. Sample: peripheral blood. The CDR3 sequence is CASSWYAEDTEAFF. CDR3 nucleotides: TGTGCCAGCAGCTGGTATGCCGAGGACACTGAAGCTTTCTTT.